This record concerns one T cell receptor beta chain sequence. Its antigen is as yet unknown. This sample was taken from a study of cytomegalovirus exposure and HLA in healthy donors. Study-level findings and limits: Cytomegalovirus-associated TCR beta chains were listed, numbering 150 to 200. A later analysis reportedly found fewer N-insertions in an Asian-associated ancestry cluster than the approximately 730-donor mean.

In the PCR, 60 Vbeta and 13 Jbeta primers were used. Sequenced by immunoSEQ multiplex PCR; TCRdb stores in-frame clones only, minus some. The table has fewer than 140,000 clones, around three quarters seen once. The V end lost 3 bases, the J end lost 5 bases, and 8 bases lay between the germline ends. Germline assignment: CDR1 SEHNR and CDR2 FQNEAQ (reference sequence). The CDR3 is 12 residues long. This sequence joins TRBV7-9 and TRBJ2-7; D is possibly TRBD2 (5 bases). The sequence was collected from a boy younger than 18 in good health and CMV-seronegative. The source material was PBMCs. The CDR3 region has the DNA TGTGCCAGCAGCTTTCCCGGGAACGAGCAGTACTTC. It translates to CASSFPGNEQYF.